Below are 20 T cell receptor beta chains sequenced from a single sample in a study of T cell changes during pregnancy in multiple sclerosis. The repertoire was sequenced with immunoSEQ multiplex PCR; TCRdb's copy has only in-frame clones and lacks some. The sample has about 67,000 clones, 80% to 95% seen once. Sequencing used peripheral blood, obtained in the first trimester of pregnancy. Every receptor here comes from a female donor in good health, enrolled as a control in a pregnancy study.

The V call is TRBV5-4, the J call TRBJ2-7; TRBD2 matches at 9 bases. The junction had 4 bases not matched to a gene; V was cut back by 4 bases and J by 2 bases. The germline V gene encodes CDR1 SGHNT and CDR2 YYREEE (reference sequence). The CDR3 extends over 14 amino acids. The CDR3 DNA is TGTGCCAGCAGCCCGGCTAGCGGGGCCTACGAGCAGTACTTC. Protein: CASSPASGAYEQYF.

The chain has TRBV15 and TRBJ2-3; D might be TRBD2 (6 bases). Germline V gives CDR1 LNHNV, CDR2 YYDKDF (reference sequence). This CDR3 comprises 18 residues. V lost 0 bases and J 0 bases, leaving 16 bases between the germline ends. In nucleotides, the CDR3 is TGTGCCACCAGCAGAGATCGGAGGGGCAGCCTTAGCACAGATACGCAGTATTTT. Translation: CATSRDRRGSLSTDTQYF. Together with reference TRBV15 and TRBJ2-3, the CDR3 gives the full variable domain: DAMVIQNPRYQVTQFGKPVTLSCSQTLNHNVMYWYQQKSSQAPKLLFHYYDKDFNNEADTPDNFQSRRPNTSFCFLDIRSPGLGDTAMYLCATSRDRRGSLSTDTQYFGPGTRLTVL.

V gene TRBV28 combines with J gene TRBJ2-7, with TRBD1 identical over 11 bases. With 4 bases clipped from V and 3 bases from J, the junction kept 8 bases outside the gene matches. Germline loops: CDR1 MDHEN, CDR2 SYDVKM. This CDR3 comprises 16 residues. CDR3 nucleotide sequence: TGTGCCAGCAGTTCCCCACCGGGACAGGGGGGCTACGAGCAGTACTTC. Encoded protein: CASSSPPGQGGYEQYF. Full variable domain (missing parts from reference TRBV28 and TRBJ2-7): DVKVTQSSRYLVKRTGEKVFLECVQDMDHENMFWYRQDPGLGLRLIYFSYDVKMKEKGDIPEGYSVSREKKERFSLILESASTNQTSMYLCASSSPPGQGGYEQYFGPGTRLTVT.

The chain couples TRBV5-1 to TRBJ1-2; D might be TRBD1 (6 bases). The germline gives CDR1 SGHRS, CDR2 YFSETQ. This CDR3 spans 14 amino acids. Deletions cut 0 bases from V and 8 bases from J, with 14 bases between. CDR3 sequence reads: CASSLVLGANGYTF. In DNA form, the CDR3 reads TGCGCCAGCAGCTTGGTGTTGGGGGCCAACGGCTACACCTTC.

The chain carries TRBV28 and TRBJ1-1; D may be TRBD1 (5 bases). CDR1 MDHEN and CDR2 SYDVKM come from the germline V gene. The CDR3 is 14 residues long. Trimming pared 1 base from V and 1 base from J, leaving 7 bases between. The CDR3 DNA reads TGTGCCAGCAGTTTATCAACAGGGAACACTGAAGCTTTCTTT. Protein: CASSLSTGNTEAFF.

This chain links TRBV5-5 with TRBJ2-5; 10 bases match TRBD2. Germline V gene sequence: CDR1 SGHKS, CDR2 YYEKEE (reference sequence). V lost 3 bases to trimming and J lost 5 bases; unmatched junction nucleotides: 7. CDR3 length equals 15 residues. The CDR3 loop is CASSSRTSGRETQYF. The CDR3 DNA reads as TGTGCCAGCAGCTCTAGGACTAGCGGAAGGGAGACCCAGTACTTC.

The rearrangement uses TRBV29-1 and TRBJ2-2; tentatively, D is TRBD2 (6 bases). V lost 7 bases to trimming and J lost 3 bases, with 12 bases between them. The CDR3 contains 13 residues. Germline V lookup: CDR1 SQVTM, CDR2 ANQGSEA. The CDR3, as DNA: TGCAGCGCGCAAACGGGGGACACCGGGGAGCTGTTTTTT. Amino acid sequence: CSAQTGDTGELFF.

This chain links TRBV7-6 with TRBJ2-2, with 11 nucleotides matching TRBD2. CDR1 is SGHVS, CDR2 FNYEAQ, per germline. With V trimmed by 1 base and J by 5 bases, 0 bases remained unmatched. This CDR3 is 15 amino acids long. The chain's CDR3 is CASSLGLAGTGELFF. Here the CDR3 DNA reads TGTGCCAGCAGCTTAGGACTAGCGGGGACCGGGGAGCTGTTTTTT.

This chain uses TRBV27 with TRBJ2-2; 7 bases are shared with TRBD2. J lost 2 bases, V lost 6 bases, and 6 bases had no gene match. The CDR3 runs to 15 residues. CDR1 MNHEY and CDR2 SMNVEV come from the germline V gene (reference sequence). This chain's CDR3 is CASRRSGTNTGELFF. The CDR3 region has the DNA TGTGCCAGCAGACGAAGCGGGACCAACACCGGGGAGCTGTTTTTT.

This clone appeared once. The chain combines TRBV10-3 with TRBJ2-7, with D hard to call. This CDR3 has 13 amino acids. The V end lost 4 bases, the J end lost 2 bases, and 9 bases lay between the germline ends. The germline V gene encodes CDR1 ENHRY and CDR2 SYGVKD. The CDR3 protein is CAISVAQTYEQYF. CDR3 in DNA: TGTGCCATCAGTGTTGCACAGACCTACGAGCAGTACTTC.

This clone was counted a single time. The CDR3 spells CAISESGSRIAGEQYF. The CDR3 bases are TGTGCCATCAGTGAGTCAGGCAGCAGAATCGCGGGCGAGCAGTACTTC. This chain uses TRBV10-3 with TRBJ2-7; D is perhaps TRBD2 (5 bases). V lost 0 bases and J lost 6, with 18 bases in between. The V gene's germline CDR1 is ENHRY and CDR2 SYGVKD. The CDR3 is 16 amino acids.

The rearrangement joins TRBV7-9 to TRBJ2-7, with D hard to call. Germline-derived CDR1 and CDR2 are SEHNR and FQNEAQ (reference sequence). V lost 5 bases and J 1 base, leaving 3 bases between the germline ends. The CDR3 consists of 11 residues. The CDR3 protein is CASSPSYEQYF. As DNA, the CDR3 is TGTGCCAGCAGCCCGTCCTACGAGCAGTACTTC. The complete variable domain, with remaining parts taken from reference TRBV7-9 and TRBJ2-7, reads DTGVSQNPRHKITKRGQNVTFRCDPISEHNRLYWYRQTLGQGPEFLTYFQNEAQLEKSRLLSDRFSAERPKGSFSTLEIQRTEQGDSAMYLCASSPSYEQYFGPGTRLTVT.

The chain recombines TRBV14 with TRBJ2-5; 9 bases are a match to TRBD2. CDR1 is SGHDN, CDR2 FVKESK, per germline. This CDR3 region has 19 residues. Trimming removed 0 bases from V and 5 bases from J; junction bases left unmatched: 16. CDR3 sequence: CASSQDEAVWASGTETQYF. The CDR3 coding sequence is TGTGCCAGCAGCCAAGATGAAGCGGTGTGGGCTAGCGGGACGGAGACCCAGTACTTC. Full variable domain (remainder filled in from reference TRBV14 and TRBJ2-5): EAGVTQFPSHSVIEKGQTVTLRCDPISGHDNLYWYRRVMGKEIKFLLHFVKESKQDESGMPNNRFLAERTGGTYSTLKVQPAELEDSGVYFCASSQDEAVWASGTETQYFGPGTRLLVL.

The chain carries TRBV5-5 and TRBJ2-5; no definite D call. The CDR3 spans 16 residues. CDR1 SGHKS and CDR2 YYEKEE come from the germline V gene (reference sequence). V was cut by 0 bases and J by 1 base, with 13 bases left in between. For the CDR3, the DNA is TGTGCCAGCAGCTTGGGGCCAATCCCGTCCCAAGAGACCCAGTACTTC. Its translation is CASSLGPIPSQETQYF.

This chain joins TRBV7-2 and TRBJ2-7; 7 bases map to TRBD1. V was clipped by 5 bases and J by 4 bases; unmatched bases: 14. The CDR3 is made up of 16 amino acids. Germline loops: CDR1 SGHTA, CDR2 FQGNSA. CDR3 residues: CASSPSSDRALYEQYF. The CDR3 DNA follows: TGTGCCAGCAGCCCCAGTTCCGACAGGGCGTTGTACGAGCAGTACTTC. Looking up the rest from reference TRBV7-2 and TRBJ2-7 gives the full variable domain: GAGVSQSPSNKVTEKGKDVELRCDPISGHTALYWYRQSLGQGLEFLIYFQGNSAPDKSGLPSDRFSAERTGGSVSTLTIQRTQQEDSAVYLCASSPSSDRALYEQYFGPGTRLTVT.

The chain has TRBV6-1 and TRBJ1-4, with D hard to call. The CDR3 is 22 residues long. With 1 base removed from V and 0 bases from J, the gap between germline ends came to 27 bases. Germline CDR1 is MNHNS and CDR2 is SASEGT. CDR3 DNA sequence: TGTGCCAGCAGTGAAGAAGTAGGGAGAGGTCGGGTTGGCGCTGCAACTAATGAAAAACTGTTTTTT. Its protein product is CASSEEVGRGRVGAATNEKLFF.

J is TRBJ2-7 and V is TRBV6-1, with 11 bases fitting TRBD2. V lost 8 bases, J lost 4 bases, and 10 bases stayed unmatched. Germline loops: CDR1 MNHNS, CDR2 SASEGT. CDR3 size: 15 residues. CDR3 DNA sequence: TGTGCCAGCTCAAGAACCGGGACTAGCGGTTACGAGCAGTACTTC. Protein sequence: CASSRTGTSGYEQYF.

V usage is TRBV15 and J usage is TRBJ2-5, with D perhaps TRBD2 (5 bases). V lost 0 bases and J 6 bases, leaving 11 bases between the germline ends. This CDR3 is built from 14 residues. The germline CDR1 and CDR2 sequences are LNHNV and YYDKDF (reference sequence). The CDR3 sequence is CATSRDKWRKTQYF. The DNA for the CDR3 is TGTGCCACCAGCAGAGATAAATGGAGGAAGACCCAGTACTTC.

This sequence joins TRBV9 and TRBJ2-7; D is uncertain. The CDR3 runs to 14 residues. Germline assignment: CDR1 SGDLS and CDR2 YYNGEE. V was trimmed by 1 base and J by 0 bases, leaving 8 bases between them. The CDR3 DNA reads TGTGCCAGCAGCGTAAGTAGAACCTCCTACGAGCAGTACTTC. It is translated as CASSVSRTSYEQYF.

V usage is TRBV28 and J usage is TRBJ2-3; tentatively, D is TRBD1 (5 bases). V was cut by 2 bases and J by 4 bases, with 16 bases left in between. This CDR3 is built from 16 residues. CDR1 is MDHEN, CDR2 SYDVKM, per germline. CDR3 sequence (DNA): TGTGCCAGCAGTTTAAAAGGGGCAGGGAAAGCAGATACGCAGTATTTT. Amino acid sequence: CASSLKGAGKADTQYF.